This T cell receptor beta chain was recovered during a study of molecular identifiers for immune sequencing clone quantification. The study's findings and limits: Single-cell amounts of spiked Jurkat TCR RNA were reportedly detectable among over 750,000 naive cells.

A CD8+CD4-CCR7+CD45RA+ gate was used to sort naive CD8 T cells. Preparation methods for the bulk TCR libraries were those previously described, with listed TCR primers. TCRdb reprocessed the PCR reads via MiXCR and lists one record per CDR3 protein. This table holds 97,000 or so distinct CDR3 sequences, roughly a quarter found once. This clonotype was counted ten times or more. Its antigen is unknown. Germline V gives CDR1 SGHTA, CDR2 FQGTGA. The trim removed 4 bases at V and 0 bases at J, leaving 4 bases unmatched. The CDR3 is 15 amino acids. The chain uses TRBV7-3 and TRBJ1-1, with 8 bases aligning to TRBD1. The TCR was taken from a human donor in good health. Some libraries in this study had Jurkat cell RNA spiked in. Specimen: naive CD8+ T cells from blood, with Jurkat cell RNA spiked in. Subset meaning: FACS-sorted CD8+CD4-CCR7+CD45RA+ naive T cells. CDR3 sequence reads: CASSSGTGLNTEAFF. The CDR3 DNA is TGTGCCAGCAGCTCCGGGACAGGACTGAACACTGAAGCTTTCTTT. Supplemented by reference TRBV7-3 and TRBJ1-1, the full variable domain reads GAGVSQTPSNKVTEKGKYVELRCDPISGHTALYWYRQSLGQGPEFLIYFQGTGAADDSGLPNDRFFAVRPEGSVSTLKIQRTERGDSAVYLCASSSGTGLNTEAFFGQGTRLTVV.